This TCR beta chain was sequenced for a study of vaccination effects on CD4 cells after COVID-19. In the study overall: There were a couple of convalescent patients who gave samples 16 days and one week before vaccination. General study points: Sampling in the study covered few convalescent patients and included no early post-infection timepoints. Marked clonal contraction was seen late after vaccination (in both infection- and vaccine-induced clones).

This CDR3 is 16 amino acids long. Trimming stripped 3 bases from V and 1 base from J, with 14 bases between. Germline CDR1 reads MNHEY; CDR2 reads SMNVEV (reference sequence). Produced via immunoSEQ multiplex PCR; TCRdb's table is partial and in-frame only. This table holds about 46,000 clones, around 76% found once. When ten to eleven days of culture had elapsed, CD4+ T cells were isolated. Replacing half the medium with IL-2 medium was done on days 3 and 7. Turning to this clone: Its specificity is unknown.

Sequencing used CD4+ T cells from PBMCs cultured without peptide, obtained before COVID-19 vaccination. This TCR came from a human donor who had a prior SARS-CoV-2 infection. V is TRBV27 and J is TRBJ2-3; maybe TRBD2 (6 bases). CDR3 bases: TGTGCCAGCAGTTTCCGGCGGTCGGGGGGCACAGATACGCAGTATTTT. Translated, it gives CASSFRRSGGTDTQYF.